This T cell receptor (beta chain) was recovered during a study of CD8 T cells in Susac syndrome. The sequenced target, TCR beta, came from blood CD8+ and CD4+ T cells. The authors negatively isolated CD8+ and CD4+ T cells and FACS-enriched TEMRA cells. CDR3 size: 16 residues. Germline V gives CDR1 DFQATT, CDR2 SNEGSKA (reference sequence). Trimming shortened V by 5 bases and J by 0 bases, and 18 bases separated the two germline ends. RNA, at about 0.45 to 1 ug, was reverse transcribed with random hexamers. It was immunoSEQ multiplex PCR that amplified TCR beta CDR3 across 54 Vbeta and 13 Jbeta. From the immunoSEQ multiplex PCR reads, TCRdb called clonotypes with MiXCR, one entry per CDR3 protein. The repertoire holds roughly 190,000 distinct CDR3 sequences, with just under 95% as singletons.

The clonotype originates from a human donor in good health. The sequenced sample consisted of CD4+ T cells from PBMCs. The chain uses TRBV20-1 and TRBJ2-3; tentatively, D is TRBD2 (5 bases). DNA of the CDR3: TGCAGTGCTTTCCTAACGCGGGTGCGGAGCACAGATACGCAGTATTTT. This sequence encodes CSAFLTRVRSTDTQYF.